The 23 T cell receptor beta chains below all came from one sample that was sequenced in a study of blood T cell repertoires in COVID-19. Data came from immunoSEQ multiplex PCR; TCRdb stores just in-frame clones and leaves some out. The sample includes some 50,000 clones, about three quarters of them seen just once. Specimen: peripheral blood. The receptors shown here come from a human donor with active or convalescent COVID-19. The donor label of this sample is uncertain.

The rearrangement joins TRBV24-1 to TRBJ2-1; TRBD1 matches 7 bases. This CDR3 is 17 amino acids long. The germline V gene encodes CDR1 KGHDR and CDR2 SFDVKD. The ends lost 0 bases at V and 4 bases at J; junction bases unmatched: 8. This CDR3 reads CATSDLSRGYSYNEQFF. The CDR3, as DNA: TGTGCCACCAGTGATTTGTCCAGGGGGTATTCGTACAATGAGCAGTTCTTC.

The chain combines TRBV2 with TRBJ1-5; D is undetermined. This CDR3 has 13 residues. Trimming removed 5 bases at V and 6 bases at J, with 11 bases between. Germline V lookup: CDR1 SNHLY, CDR2 FYNNEI. The CDR3 DNA reads TGTGCCAGCAGTAACCCAGTCCGTCAGCCCCAGCATTTT. It specifies CASSNPVRQPQHF.

Turning to this clone: A read error may account for a junction end that differs from germline. The V and J genes are TRBV29-1 and TRBJ2-7; TRBD1 is a possible D gene (6 bases). The CDR3 is 12 residues long. Per the germline V gene, CDR1 is SQVTM and CDR2 is ANQGSEA. The CDR3 DNA sequence: TGCAGCGTTGATAGCAGGGGCTACGGGCAGTACTTC. Protein product: CSVDSRGYGQYF.

The V call is TRBV2, the J call TRBJ2-5, with TRBD1 identical over 7 bases. The CDR3 consists of 14 residues. The V gene's germline CDR1 is SNHLY and CDR2 FYNNEI. Trimming at V came to 7 bases and at J to 4 bases, leaving 9 bases not matched to a gene. This CDR3 is CASKTGANRETQYF. The CDR3 coding sequence is TGTGCCAGCAAAACAGGGGCTAATAGAGAGACCCAGTACTTC.

The gene calls are TRBV7-3 and TRBJ1-1; weak D call: TRBD1 (6 bases). Germline CDR1 and CDR2: SGHTA and FQGTGA. The germline V and J ends were trimmed by 5 bases and 4 bases, with 11 bases remaining between them. The CDR3 runs 13 residues. CDR3 sequence: CASSQQGTTEAFF. CDR3 DNA sequence: TGTGCCAGCAGCCAACAGGGAACCACTGAAGCTTTCTTT. The complete variable domain, with remaining parts taken from reference TRBV7-3 and TRBJ1-1, reads GAGVSQTPSNKVTEKGKYVELRCDPISGHTALYWYRQSLGQGPEFLIYFQGTGAADDSGLPNDRFFAVRPEGSVSTLKIQRTERGDSAVYLCASSQQGTTEAFFGQGTRLTVV.

This clone was recorded only once. The V gene is TRBV5-6, the J gene TRBJ1-5; 7 bases match TRBD1. The junction had 2 bases not matched to a gene; V was cut back by 0 bases and J by 5 bases. CDR1 and CDR2 from the germline V gene are SGHDT and YYEEEE. The CDR3 contains 14 residues. CDR3 sequence reads: CASSLGQGYQPQHF. The CDR3 DNA follows: TGTGCCAGCAGCTTGGGACAGGGATATCAGCCCCAGCATTTT.

The CDR3 sequence: CAGGQGGVNIQYF. The CDR3 coding sequence is TGTGCCGGGGGACAGGGTGGGGTAAACATTCAGTACTTC. The chain is built from TRBV27 and TRBJ2-4, with 9 bases fitting TRBD1. The CDR3 runs 13 residues. The V gene end was trimmed by 11 bases and the J gene end by 6 bases; junction bases not matched to a gene: 8. Germline V gene data show CDR1 as MNHEY and CDR2 as SMNVEV (reference sequence).

The chain combines TRBV16 with TRBJ1-5; TRBD1 matches at 8 bases. The CDR3 has 15 residues. Germline V gene data show CDR1 as KGHSY and CDR2 as FQNENV. Trimming at V came to 0 bases and at J to 4 bases, leaving 2 bases not matched to a gene. CDR3 amino acids: CASSQSGQANQPQHF. The CDR3 DNA reads as TGTGCCAGCAGCCAATCGGGACAGGCTAATCAGCCCCAGCATTTT.

V usage is TRBV11-2 and J usage is TRBJ2-2; D uncertain. Germline assignment: CDR1 SGHAT and CDR2 FQNNGV. The ends were cut back, 2 bases at V and 1 base at J, with 5 bases in the middle. The CDR3 totals 14 residues. Here the CDR3 reads CASSLSGNTGELFF. The CDR3 region has the DNA TGTGCCAGCAGCTTATCGGGGAACACCGGGGAGCTGTTTTTT. The whole variable domain, filled in from reference TRBV11-2 and TRBJ2-2, reads EAGVAQSPRYKIIEKRQSVAFWCNPISGHATLYWYQQILGQGPKLLIQFQNNGVVDDSQLPKDRFSAERLKGVDSTLKIQPAKLEDSAVYLCASSLSGNTGELFFGEGSRLTVL.

The chain joins TRBV6-5 to TRBJ1-4; D gene uncertain. V was clipped by 6 bases and J by 4 bases, with 12 bases between them. The CDR3 totals 14 residues. Looked up from germline, CDR1 is MNHEY and CDR2 is SVGAGI. The CDR3 DNA reads as TGTGCCAGCAGACAGACCAACCTTAATGAAAAACTGTTTTTT. Translating it yields CASRQTNLNEKLFF.

This sequence joins TRBV19 and TRBJ2-7; tentatively, D is TRBD1 (6 bases). The CDR3 covers 15 residues. The germline V gene encodes CDR1 LNHDA and CDR2 SQIVND (reference sequence). Trimming left V 4 bases short and J 2 bases short, with 15 bases between. Here the CDR3 reads CASSSGPRGTYEQYF. CDR3 bases: TGTGCCAGTAGTAGTGGGCCCAGGGGAACCTACGAGCAGTACTTC.

The chain is built from TRBV23-1 and TRBJ2-7, with a tentative D call TRBD2 (5 bases). TRBV23-1 is flagged as an ORF with uncertain function. The ends were cut back, 0 bases at V and 5 bases at J, with 23 bases in the middle. This CDR3 region has 18 residues. The CDR3 nucleotides are TGCGCCAGCAGTCAATCCGGCGGGTTTCCACCCCGGCTCCACGAGCAGTACTTC. It codes for CASSQSGGFPPRLHEQYF.

This chain links TRBV12-5 with TRBJ1-3; 9 positions match TRBD1. CDR1 LGHNT and CDR2 FRNRAP come from the germline V gene. Trimming at V came to 2 bases and at J to 8 bases, leaving 7 bases not matched to a gene. The CDR3 length is 15 residues. The CDR3 nucleotides are TGTGCTAGTGGTTTGTCCGGACAGGGGAAGCACACCATATATTTT. Amino acids: CASGLSGQGKHTIYF.

The V and J genes are TRBV14 and TRBJ2-1; possibly TRBD2 for D (6 bases). The V gene's germline CDR1 is SGHDN and CDR2 FVKESK. This CDR3 has 14 amino acids. V was clipped by 1 base and J by 10 bases, with 14 bases between them. CDR3: CASSQVVRGGEQFF. The CDR3 DNA reads TGTGCCAGCAGCCAAGTCGTAAGGGGAGGCGAGCAGTTCTTC.

V usage is TRBV4-1 and J usage is TRBJ2-2; TRBD2 aligns across 8 bases. Germline V CDR1 and CDR2: MGHRA, YSYEKL. V dropped 11 bases and J dropped 6; count of bases not matched to a gene: 14. The CDR3 is made up of 15 amino acids. CDR3 DNA: TGCGCCCGCCGCCGGGCCGGGGGGGGGCCCGGGGAGCTGTTTTTT. Translated, it gives CARRRAGGGPGELFF.

The chain links TRBV30 to TRBJ1-5; D uncertain. The ends were cut back, 1 base at V and 6 bases at J, with 10 bases in the middle. Germline CDR1 is GTSNPN and CDR2 is SVGIG (reference sequence). The CDR3 has 13 amino acids. The CDR3 loop is CAWSGGGSQPQHF. CDR3 bases: TGTGCCTGGAGTGGGGGAGGGAGTCAGCCCCAGCATTTT.

This rearrangement joins TRBV4-1 to TRBJ2-7; TRBD2 matches at 11 bases. Trimming took 3 bases from V and 2 from J; bases not matched to a gene: 3. Germline V CDR1 and CDR2: MGHRA, YSYEKL. The CDR3 is 15 residues long. The CDR3 region is CASSQGLAVTYEQYF. CDR3 nucleotides: TGCGCCAGCAGCCAGGGACTAGCGGTTACCTACGAGCAGTACTTC.

The rearrangement uses TRBV28 and TRBJ2-7, with 7 bases fitting TRBD2. Looked up from germline, CDR1 is MDHEN and CDR2 is SYDVKM. Trimming took 5 bases from V and 5 from J; bases not matched to a gene: 12. The CDR3 extends over 15 amino acids. CDR3 sequence: CASSPGGGSRDEQYF. CDR3 DNA: TGTGCCAGCAGTCCCGGTGGCGGGAGCCGAGACGAGCAGTACTTC.

The V call is TRBV19, the J call TRBJ2-7; D perhaps matches TRBD2 (6 bases). CDR1 is LNHDA and CDR2 is SQIVND in the germline V gene (reference sequence). Trimming pared 0 bases from V and 8 bases from J, leaving 20 bases between. This CDR3 region has 16 residues. CDR3 loop: CASSIDYSGTGLKQYF. Written as DNA, the CDR3 is TGTGCCAGTAGTATAGATTACTCCGGGACTGGCTTGAAGCAGTACTTC.

The chain recombines TRBV25-1 with TRBJ2-4; 7 positions match TRBD1. Germline trimming cut 6 bases from V and 10 bases from J; bases unmatched to any gene: 6. This CDR3 region has 12 residues. Germline-derived CDR1 and CDR2 are MGHDK and SYGVNS. DNA of the CDR3: TGTGCCAGCAGGAGGACAGGCAGTATTCAGTACTTC. Protein: CASRRTGSIQYF.

This clone was detected only a few times. The J gene is TRBJ2-1, the V gene TRBV5-1, with D possibly being TRBD2 (6 bases). This CDR3 region has 15 residues. The germline CDR1 and CDR2 sequences are SGHRS and YFSETQ. V was clipped by 1 base and J by 0 bases, with 8 bases between them. The CDR3, as DNA: TGCGCCAGCAGCTTGCTGGGGGGCTCCTACAATGAGCAGTTCTTC. It is translated as CASSLLGGSYNEQFF.

V and J are TRBV4-3 and TRBJ1-5; possible D gene TRBD1, 6 bases. There are 16 residues in the CDR3. Germline-derived CDR1 and CDR2 are LGHNA and YSLEER. Trimming took off 0 bases at V and 5 bases at J, with 14 bases between the two ends. In DNA form, the CDR3 reads TGCGCCAGCAGCCAAGAAGCCCTCAGGGGATATCAGCCCCAGCATTTT. Translated: CASSQEALRGYQPQHF.

This chain connects TRBV7-3 to TRBJ1-5; 9 bases map to TRBD1. CDR1 and CDR2 (germline): SGHTA, FQGTGA. The CDR3 consists of 13 residues. V gave up 8 bases and J gave up 1 base; unmatched junction bases: 0. The CDR3 DNA sequence: TGTGCCAGCGGGACAGGGAGCAATCAGCCCCAGCATTTT. It codes for CASGTGSNQPQHF.